This T cell receptor beta chain was sequenced in a study of early T cells in non-severe SARS-CoV-2 infection. TCRdb re-analysed the 5' RACE reads in MiXCR, keeping a single row per CDR3 protein. Among some 36,000 distinct CDR3 sequences listed, under 8% were seen once. This clonotype was counted at least ten times. The CDR3 sequence is 13 residues long. Germline V lookup: CDR1 ENHRY, CDR2 SYGVKD. With 10 bases clipped from V and 7 bases from J, the junction kept 4 bases outside the gene matches. Material: whole blood. The receptor comes from an adult who was a healthcare worker with PCR-confirmed SARS-CoV-2 infection or an uninfected control (not recorded which). The V gene is TRBV10-3, the J gene TRBJ2-1, with 13 bases fitting TRBD2. CDR3 DNA: TGTGCCACCGGACTAGCGGGAGTAAATGAGCAGTTCTTC. Translation gives CATGLAGVNEQFF.